The sequence of this T cell receptor beta chain was determined in a study of cytomegalovirus exposure and HLA in healthy donors. The CDR3 is 16 amino acids. Germline CDR1 SGHDN, CDR2 FVKESK. Trimming at V came to 4 bases and at J to 8 bases, leaving 14 bases not matched to a gene. Vbeta (60) and Jbeta (13) primers were used in the PCR. Clones were read by immunoSEQ multiplex PCR, and TCRdb kept only the in-frame ones, dropping some. The table records 94,000 or so clones, 70% to 80% of them present only once. This clonotype was sampled from a man aged 55 to 69 in good health and CMV-seronegative. Sequences were obtained from PBMCs. The rearrangement links TRBV14 to TRBJ2-1; TRBD2 matches at 7 bases. In DNA, the CDR3 is TGTGCCAGCAGCCGGCAGCTCGCCGGGGCGGGGGATGAGCAGTTCTTC. It codes for CASSRQLAGAGDEQFF.